The 18 T cell receptor beta chains presented below share a single source sample, sequenced in a study of identical twins. TCRdb re-called the 5' RACE reads through MiXCR, storing one row per CDR3 protein. The sample lists about 470,000 distinct CDR3 sequences, roughly 26% occurring once. This sample was also put to use in a study of T cells expressing NK-cell markers.

The sequenced sample was CD4+ T cells sorted from blood. These TCRs come from a woman aged 18 to 35 in good health.

The rearrangement links TRBV2 to TRBJ2-5; 8 positions match TRBD2. V was clipped by 9 bases and J by 3 bases; unmatched bases: 6. Germline V lookup: CDR1 SNHLY, CDR2 FYNNEI. CDR3 length equals 13 residues. The CDR3 region is CASCPGLEETQYF. CDR3 in DNA: TGTGCCAGTTGTCCGGGACTAGAAGAGACCCAGTACTTC.

This clonotype was detected many times. This rearrangement joins TRBV29-1 to TRBJ2-1, with 10 bases matching TRBD1. CDR3 length: 13 residues. CDR1 and CDR2 from the germline V gene are SQVTM and ANQGSEA. Trimming at V came to 3 bases and at J to 4 bases, leaving 0 bases not matched to a gene. CDR3 amino acids: CSVEGQGYNEQFF. CDR3 in DNA: TGCAGCGTTGAGGGACAGGGGTACAATGAGCAGTTCTTC.

The chain couples TRBV12-3 or TRBV12-4 to TRBJ2-1; TRBD2 matches 7 bases. This CDR3 has 15 amino acids. J was trimmed by 5 bases and V by 3 bases; bases with no gene match: 7. The chain's CDR3 is CASSFRWEGNNEQFF. The CDR3 DNA follows: TGTGCCAGCAGTTTCCGATGGGAGGGAAACAATGAGCAGTTCTTC.

This clonotype was seen more than once but under ten times. This rearrangement joins TRBV12-3 or TRBV12-4 to TRBJ2-3; D unresolved. The CDR3 is 13 amino acids. Trimming removed 5 bases at V and 8 bases at J, with 14 bases between. CDR3 nucleotides: TGTGCCAGCAGTGAGGCTTTGGGGTCTACGCAGTATTTT. Its translation: CASSEALGSTQYF.

This clonotype was detected a few times. The chain links TRBV7-9 to TRBJ2-7, with unresolved D. Trimming pared 0 bases from V and 5 bases from J, leaving 8 bases between. The CDR3 extends over 13 amino acids. CDR1 and CDR2 (germline): SEHNR, FQNEAQ (reference sequence). CDR3 residues: CASSLALWNEQYF. CDR3 nucleotides: TGTGCCAGCAGCTTAGCGCTGTGGAACGAGCAGTACTTC.

The J gene is TRBJ1-2, the V gene TRBV12-3 or TRBV12-4; D remains unclear. The CDR3 consists of 13 residues. V lost 2 bases to trimming and J lost 8 bases, with 12 bases between them. DNA of the CDR3: TGTGCCAGCAGTTTATTGTCTGGGTTCGGCTACACCTTC. Translating it yields CASSLLSGFGYTF.

The gene calls are TRBV5-4 and TRBJ2-3; D remains unclear. The CDR3 contains 15 residues. The ends were cut back, 0 bases at V and 0 bases at J, with 8 bases in the middle. Per germline, CDR1 SGHNT and CDR2 YYREEE (reference sequence). The CDR3 DNA reads TGTGCCAGCAGCTTGGACGCAATTAGCACAGATACGCAGTATTTT. It specifies CASSLDAISTDTQYF.

This clonotype was detected ten times or more. J is TRBJ1-1 and V is TRBV7-2; weak D call: TRBD1 (5 bases). Germline V lookup: CDR1 SGHTA, CDR2 FQGNSA. The CDR3 is 14 residues long. V dropped 1 base and J dropped 2 bases, with 8 bases sitting between them. The CDR3 loop reads CASSLGTYNTEAFF. The CDR3 nucleotides are TGTGCCAGCAGCTTAGGGACATATAACACTGAAGCTTTCTTT. Based on the CDR3 plus reference TRBV7-2 and TRBJ1-1, the full variable domain is GAGVSQSPSNKVTEKGKDVELRCDPISGHTALYWYRQSLGQGLEFLIYFQGNSAPDKSGLPSDRFSAERTGGSVSTLTIQRTQQEDSAVYLCASSLGTYNTEAFFGQGTRLTVV.

There are a few counts of this clonotype. At one boundary the junction diverges from the germline segment, which might be a read error. This rearrangement joins TRBV5-5 to TRBJ2-5; D ambiguous. The germline V gene has CDR1 SGHKS and CDR2 YYEKEE (reference sequence). This CDR3 is 14 amino acids long. Here the CDR3 DNA reads TGTGCCAGCAGCCCCTGGGGTGGCCAAGAGGCCCAGTACTTC. As protein: CASSPWGGQEAQYF.

This clonotype was seen a few times. The genes are TRBV6-6 and TRBJ2-2; TRBD2 is a possible D gene (5 bases). The CDR3 loop spans 13 amino acids. V was shortened by 6 bases and J by 3 bases, with 8 bases between the two germline ends. CDR1 MNHNY and CDR2 SVGAGI come from the germline V gene (reference sequence). CDR3 sequence: CASRAGDTGELFF. Here the CDR3 DNA reads TGTGCCAGCAGGGCGGGTGACACCGGGGAGCTGTTTTTT.

This clonotype came up a few times. This rearrangement joins TRBV5-6 to TRBJ1-2; no firm D call. V lost 6 bases and J lost 6, with 12 bases in between. The CDR3 consists of 12 residues. Germline V gene sequence: CDR1 SGHDT, CDR2 YYEEEE. This chain's CDR3 is CASTIAPDGYTF. The CDR3 nucleotides are TGTGCCAGCACCATCGCTCCGGATGGCTACACCTTC.

In its sample, this clonotype was seen a few times. V usage is TRBV29-1 and J usage is TRBJ2-2; TRBD1 is a possible D gene (6 bases). CDR1 is SQVTM and CDR2 is ANQGSEA in the germline V gene. The CDR3 has 12 amino acids. With 3 bases removed from V and 6 bases from J, the gap between germline ends came to 8 bases. The CDR3 DNA follows: TGCAGCGTTGAGGCAGGGGCCGGGGAGCTGTTTTTT. Protein: CSVEAGAGELFF.

The genes are TRBV2 and TRBJ2-1; TRBD1 might be the D (5 bases). The CDR3 loop spans 12 amino acids. Germline V CDR1 and CDR2: SNHLY, FYNNEI. The V and J ends lost 6 bases and 8 bases respectively, with 11 bases between them. The DNA for the CDR3 is TGTGCCAGCAGGAGGACATGGGATGAGCAGTTCTTC. The encoded protein is CASRRTWDEQFF.

In this sample, this clonotype turned up once. The V gene is TRBV4-2, the J gene TRBJ2-1, with 11 positions matching TRBD2. CDR3 size: 16 residues. Germline values: CDR1 LGHNA, CDR2 YNFKEQ. Trimming at V came to 1 base and at J to 3 bases, leaving 2 bases not matched to a gene. The CDR3 loop is CASSQGSGGVYNEQFF. CDR3 coding DNA: TGTGCCAGCAGCCAAGGTAGCGGGGGGGTCTACAATGAGCAGTTCTTC.

The J gene is TRBJ1-1, the V gene TRBV5-1; 7 nucleotides match TRBD1. Germline V gives CDR1 SGHRS, CDR2 YFSETQ. The V segment lost 4 bases and the J segment 0 bases; nucleotides outside the gene matches: 9. This CDR3 has 16 amino acids. The CDR3 here is CASSQGQPYMNTEAFF. As DNA, the CDR3 is TGCGCCAGCAGCCAGGGACAGCCCTACATGAACACTGAAGCTTTCTTT.

Here the CDR3 reads CASSPPAGITDTQYF. CDR3 in DNA: TGTGCCAGCAGCCCCCCGGCGGGAATAACAGATACGCAGTATTTT. The J gene is TRBJ2-3, the V gene TRBV14; weak D call: TRBD2 (6 bases). The germline V gene has CDR1 SGHDN and CDR2 FVKESK. Trimming removed 4 bases from V and 3 bases from J, with 14 bases in between. This CDR3 is built from 15 residues.

The gene calls are TRBV29-1 and TRBJ2-3, with no clear D. Germline CDR1 and CDR2: SQVTM and ANQGSEA. V gave up 6 bases and J gave up 6 bases, with 10 bases separating them. The CDR3 is made up of 11 amino acids. The CDR3 region is CSVDLDDTQYF. CDR3 bases: TGCAGCGTCGACCTTGATGATACGCAGTATTTT.

The V call is TRBV5-1, the J call TRBJ2-7, with D maybe TRBD1 (7 bases). V shed 0 bases and J shed 3 bases, with 13 bases lying between them. The CDR3 has 15 residues. Germline CDR1 reads SGHRS; CDR2 reads YFSETQ. The CDR3 region has the DNA TGCGCCAGCAGCTTGGTATCGGGGGACAGCTACGAGCAGTACTTC. It encodes CASSLVSGDSYEQYF.